The sequence of this T cell receptor beta chain was determined in a study of regulatory T cells in long-lasting Graves disease. Study-level background: Over 5 years of antithyroid drugs plus positive TSH receptor antibodies defined persistent Graves' disease.

As for time point: persistent/refractory GD, antithyroid drugs over 5 years with positive TRAb. Extracted RNA from PBMCs served as the source of the TCR library. Roughly 9.2 milliliters of peripheral blood were drawn into EDTA tubes. Per the germline V gene, CDR1 is ENHRY and CDR2 is SYGVKD. The CDR3 extends over 15 amino acids. J lost 8 bases, V lost 6 bases, and 5 bases had no gene match. Library construction for TCR beta used iRepertoire HTBI primers and Arm-PCR of CDR3 regions. Using its own MiXCR run on the multiplex PCR reads, TCRdb lists one record per CDR3 protein. The sample shows 350,000 to 450,000 distinct CDR3 sequences, 23% of them seen only once.

Specimen: peripheral blood mononuclear cells (PBMCs), collected when the disease was refractory, from a patient treated with antithyroid drugs. The chain is built from TRBV10-3 and TRBJ2-2, with 14 bases lining up with TRBD2. This clonotype originated in a middle-aged woman with Graves disease. The CDR3 region has the DNA TGTGCCATCAGGACGGGACTAGCGGGAGAAGGGGAGCTGTTTTTT. Translation: CAIRTGLAGEGELFF.